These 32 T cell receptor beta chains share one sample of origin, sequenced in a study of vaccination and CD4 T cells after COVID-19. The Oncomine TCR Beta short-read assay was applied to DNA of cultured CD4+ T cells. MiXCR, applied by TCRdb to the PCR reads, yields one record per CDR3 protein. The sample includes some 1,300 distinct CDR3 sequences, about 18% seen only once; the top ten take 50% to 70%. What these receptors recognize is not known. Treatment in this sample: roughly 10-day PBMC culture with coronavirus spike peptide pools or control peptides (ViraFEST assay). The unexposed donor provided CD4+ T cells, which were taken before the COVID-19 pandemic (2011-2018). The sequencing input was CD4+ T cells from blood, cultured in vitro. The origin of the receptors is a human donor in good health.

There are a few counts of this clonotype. The CDR3 loop reads CASRVRDPLPQETQYF. CDR3 nucleotide sequence: TGTGCCAGCAGGGTCAGGGATCCTCTCCCTCAAGAGACCCAGTACTTC. The gene calls are TRBV6-9 and TRBJ2-5; maybe TRBD1 (5 bases). The CDR3 runs 16 residues. The germline gives CDR1 MNHGY, CDR2 SVAAGI. The V end lost 6 bases, the J end lost 2 bases, and 19 bases lay between the germline ends.

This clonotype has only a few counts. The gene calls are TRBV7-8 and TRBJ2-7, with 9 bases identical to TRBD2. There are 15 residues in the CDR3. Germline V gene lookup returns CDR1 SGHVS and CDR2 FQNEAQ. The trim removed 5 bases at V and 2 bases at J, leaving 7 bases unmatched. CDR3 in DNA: TGTGCCAGCAGCCCCCTCAGCGGGGGGACCTACGAGCAGTACTTC. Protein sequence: CASSPLSGGTYEQYF.

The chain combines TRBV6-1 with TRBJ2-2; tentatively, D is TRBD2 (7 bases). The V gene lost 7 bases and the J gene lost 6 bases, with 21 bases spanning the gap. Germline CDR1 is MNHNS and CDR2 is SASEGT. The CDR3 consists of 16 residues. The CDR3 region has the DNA TGTGCCAGCACCCCTCGTCCGGCGGGGGCTGCCGGGGAGCTGTTTTTT. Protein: CASTPRPAGAAGELFF.

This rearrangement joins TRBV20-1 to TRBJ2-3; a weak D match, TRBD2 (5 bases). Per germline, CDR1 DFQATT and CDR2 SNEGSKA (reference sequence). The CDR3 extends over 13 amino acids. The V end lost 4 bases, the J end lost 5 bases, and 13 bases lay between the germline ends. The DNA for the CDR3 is TGCAGTGCTAAACTAGTCGGGCTAGATACGCAGTATTTT. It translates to CSAKLVGLDTQYF.

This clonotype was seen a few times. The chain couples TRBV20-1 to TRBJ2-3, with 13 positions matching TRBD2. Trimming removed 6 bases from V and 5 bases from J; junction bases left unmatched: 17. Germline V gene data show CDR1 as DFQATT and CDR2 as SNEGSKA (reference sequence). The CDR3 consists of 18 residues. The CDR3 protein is CSARGTSGKAGVLDTQYF. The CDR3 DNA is TGCAGTGCCCGAGGGACTAGCGGGAAGGCAGGGGTGTTAGATACGCAGTATTTT.

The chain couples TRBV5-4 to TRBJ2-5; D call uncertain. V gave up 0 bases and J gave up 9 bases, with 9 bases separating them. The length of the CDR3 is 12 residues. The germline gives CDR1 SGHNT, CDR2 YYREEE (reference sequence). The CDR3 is CASSLEFAAQYF. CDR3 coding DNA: TGTGCCAGCAGCTTGGAGTTCGCGGCCCAGTACTTC.

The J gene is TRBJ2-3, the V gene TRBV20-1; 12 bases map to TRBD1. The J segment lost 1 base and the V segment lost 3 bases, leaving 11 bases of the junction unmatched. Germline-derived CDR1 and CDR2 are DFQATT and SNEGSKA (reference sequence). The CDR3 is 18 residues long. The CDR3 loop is CSARLGTGGKSGTDTQYF. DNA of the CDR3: TGCAGTGCTAGGCTCGGGACAGGGGGCAAGAGTGGCACAGATACGCAGTATTTT.

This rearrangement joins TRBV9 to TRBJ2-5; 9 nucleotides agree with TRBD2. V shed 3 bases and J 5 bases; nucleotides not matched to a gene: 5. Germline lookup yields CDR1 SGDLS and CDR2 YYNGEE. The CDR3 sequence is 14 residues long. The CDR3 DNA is TGTGCCAGCAGCGCGACTAGCGGAGGCGAGACCCAGTACTTC. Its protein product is CASSATSGGETQYF.

CDR3 in amino acids: CASSVPGGSAFF. CDR3 in DNA: TGCGCCAGCAGCGTCCCAGGGGGATCAGCTTTCTTT. J is TRBJ1-1 and V is TRBV5-1, with 7 bases that match TRBD1. The CDR3 runs to 12 residues. Unmatched junction bases numbered 7, after V lost 4 bases and J lost 10 bases. CDR1 and CDR2 from the germline V gene are SGHRS and YFSETQ.

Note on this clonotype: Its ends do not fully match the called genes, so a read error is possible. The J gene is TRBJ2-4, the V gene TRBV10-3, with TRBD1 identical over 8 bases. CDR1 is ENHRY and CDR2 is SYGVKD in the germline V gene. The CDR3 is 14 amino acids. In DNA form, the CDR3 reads TGTACCATCAGTGAGTGGGGACAGGAAAACATTCAGTACTTC. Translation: CTISEWGQENIQYF.

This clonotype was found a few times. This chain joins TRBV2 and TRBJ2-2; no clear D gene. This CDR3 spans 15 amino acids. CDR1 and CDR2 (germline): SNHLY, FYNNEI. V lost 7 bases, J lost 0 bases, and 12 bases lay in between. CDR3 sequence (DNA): TGTGCCAGCACTCTTACCGCTACGAACACCGGGGAGCTGTTTTTT. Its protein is CASTLTATNTGELFF.

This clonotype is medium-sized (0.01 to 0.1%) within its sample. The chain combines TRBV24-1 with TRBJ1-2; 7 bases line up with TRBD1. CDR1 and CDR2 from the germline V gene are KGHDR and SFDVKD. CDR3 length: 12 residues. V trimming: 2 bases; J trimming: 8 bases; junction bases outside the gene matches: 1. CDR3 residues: CATSDYRGGYTF. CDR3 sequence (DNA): TGTGCCACCAGTGATTACAGGGGAGGCTACACCTTC.

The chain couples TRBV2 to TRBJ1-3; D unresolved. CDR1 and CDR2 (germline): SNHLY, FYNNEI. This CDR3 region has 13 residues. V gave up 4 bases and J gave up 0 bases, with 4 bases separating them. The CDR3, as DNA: TGTGCCAGCAGTGTGTACTCTGGAAACACCATATATTTT. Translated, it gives CASSVYSGNTIYF. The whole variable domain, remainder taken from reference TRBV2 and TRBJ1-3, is EPEVTQTPSHQVTQMGQEVILRCVPISNHLYFYWYRQILGQKVEFLVSFYNNEISEKSEIFDDQFSVERPDGSNFTLKIRSTKLEDSAMYFCASSVYSGNTIYFGEGSWLTVV.

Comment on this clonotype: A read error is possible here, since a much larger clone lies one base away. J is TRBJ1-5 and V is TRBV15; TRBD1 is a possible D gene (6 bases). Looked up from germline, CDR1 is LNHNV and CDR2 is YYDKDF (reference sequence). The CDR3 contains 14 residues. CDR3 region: CAASRYRDNQPQHF. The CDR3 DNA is TGTGCCGCCAGCAGATACAGGGACAATCAGCCCCAGCATTTT.

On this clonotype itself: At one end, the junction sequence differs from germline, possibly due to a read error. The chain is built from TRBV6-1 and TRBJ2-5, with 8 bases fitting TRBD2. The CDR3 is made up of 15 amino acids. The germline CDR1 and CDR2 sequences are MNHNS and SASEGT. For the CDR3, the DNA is TGTGCCAGCAGTGCCTCGGGAGGGCCGGGAGAGACCCAGCACTTC. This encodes CASSASGGPGETQHF.

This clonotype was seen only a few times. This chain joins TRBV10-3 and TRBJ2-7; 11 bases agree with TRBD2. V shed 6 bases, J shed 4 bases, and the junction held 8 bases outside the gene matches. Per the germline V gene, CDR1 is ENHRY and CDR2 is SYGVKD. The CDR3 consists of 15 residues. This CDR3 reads CAIRSTSGTSYEQYF. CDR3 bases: TGTGCCATCAGATCGACTAGCGGGACCTCTTACGAGCAGTACTTC.

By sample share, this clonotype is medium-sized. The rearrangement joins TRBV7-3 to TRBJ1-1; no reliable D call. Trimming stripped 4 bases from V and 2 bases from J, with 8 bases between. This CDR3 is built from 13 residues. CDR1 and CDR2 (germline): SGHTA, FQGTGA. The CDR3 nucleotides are TGTGCCAGCAGCTCTACTGGAAACACTGAAGCTTTCTTT. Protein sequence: CASSSTGNTEAFF.

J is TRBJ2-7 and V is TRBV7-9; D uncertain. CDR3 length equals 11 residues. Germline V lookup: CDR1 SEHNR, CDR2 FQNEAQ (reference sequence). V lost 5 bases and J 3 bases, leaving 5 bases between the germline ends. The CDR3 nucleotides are TGTGCCAGCAGCGCTGACTACGAGCAGTACTTC. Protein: CASSADYEQYF.

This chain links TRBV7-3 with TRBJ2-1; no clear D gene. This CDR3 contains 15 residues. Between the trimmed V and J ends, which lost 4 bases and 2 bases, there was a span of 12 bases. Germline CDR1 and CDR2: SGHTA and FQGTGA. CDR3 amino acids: CASSSRRSAYNEQFF. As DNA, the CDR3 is TGTGCCAGCAGCTCCAGGCGATCCGCCTACAATGAGCAGTTCTTC. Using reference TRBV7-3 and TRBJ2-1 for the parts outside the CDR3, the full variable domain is GAGVSQTPSNKVTEKGKYVELRCDPISGHTALYWYRQSLGQGPEFLIYFQGTGAADDSGLPNDRFFAVRPEGSVSTLKIQRTERGDSAVYLCASSSRRSAYNEQFFGPGTRLTVL.

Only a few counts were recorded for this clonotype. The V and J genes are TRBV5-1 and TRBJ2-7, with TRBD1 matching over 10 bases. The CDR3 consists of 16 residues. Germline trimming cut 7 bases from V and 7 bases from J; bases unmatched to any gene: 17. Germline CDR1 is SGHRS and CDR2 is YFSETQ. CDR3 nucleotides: TGCGCCAGCTCCGCGGGTGGGACAGGGGTATTTGGGGAGCAGTACTTC. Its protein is CASSAGGTGVFGEQYF.

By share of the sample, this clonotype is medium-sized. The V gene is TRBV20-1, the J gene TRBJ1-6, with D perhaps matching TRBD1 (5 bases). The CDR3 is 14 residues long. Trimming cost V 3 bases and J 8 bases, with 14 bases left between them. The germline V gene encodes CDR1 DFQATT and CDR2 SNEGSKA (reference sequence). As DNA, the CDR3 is TGCAGTGCTAGTCTCGGCGGGGGAGATTCACCCCTCCACTTT. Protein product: CSASLGGGDSPLHF.

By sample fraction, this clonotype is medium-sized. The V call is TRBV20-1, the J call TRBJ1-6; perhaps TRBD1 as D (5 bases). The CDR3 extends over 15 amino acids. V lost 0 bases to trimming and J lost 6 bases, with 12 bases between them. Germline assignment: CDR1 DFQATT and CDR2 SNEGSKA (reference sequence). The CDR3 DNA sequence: TGCAGTGCTAGAGATAGGGGTTCGCCTAATTCACCCCTCCACTTT. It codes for CSARDRGSPNSPLHF.

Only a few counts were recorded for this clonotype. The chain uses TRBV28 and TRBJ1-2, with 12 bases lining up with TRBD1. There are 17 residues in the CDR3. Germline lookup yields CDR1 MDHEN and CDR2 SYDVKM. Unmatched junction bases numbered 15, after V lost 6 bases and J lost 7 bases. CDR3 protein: CASSSGGGQGAVSGYTF. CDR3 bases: TGTGCCAGCAGCTCAGGGGGGGGACAGGGGGCGGTGAGTGGCTACACCTTC.

CDR3 region: CASSQLGTGEHYGYTF. For the CDR3, the DNA is TGCGCCAGCAGCCAACTCGGGACAGGAGAACACTATGGCTACACCTTC. The chain has TRBV4-1 and TRBJ1-2; 8 nucleotides agree with TRBD1. CDR1 is MGHRA and CDR2 is YSYEKL in the germline V gene. The CDR3 extends over 16 amino acids. J lost 3 bases, V lost 2 bases, and 8 bases had no gene match.

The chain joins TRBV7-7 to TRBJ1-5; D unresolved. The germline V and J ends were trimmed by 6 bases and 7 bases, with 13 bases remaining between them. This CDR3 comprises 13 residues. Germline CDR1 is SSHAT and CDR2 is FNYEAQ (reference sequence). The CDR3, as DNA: TGTGCCAGCAGTCCGGGTCTGGGACAGCCCCAGCATTTT. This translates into CASSPGLGQPQHF.

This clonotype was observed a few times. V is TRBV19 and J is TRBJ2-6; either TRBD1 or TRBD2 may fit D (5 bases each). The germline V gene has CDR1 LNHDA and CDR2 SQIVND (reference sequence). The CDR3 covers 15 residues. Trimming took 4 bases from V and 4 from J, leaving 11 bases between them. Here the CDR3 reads CASSTSGLGANVLTF. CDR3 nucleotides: TGTGCCAGTAGTACCTCGGGGCTAGGGGCCAACGTCCTGACTTTC.

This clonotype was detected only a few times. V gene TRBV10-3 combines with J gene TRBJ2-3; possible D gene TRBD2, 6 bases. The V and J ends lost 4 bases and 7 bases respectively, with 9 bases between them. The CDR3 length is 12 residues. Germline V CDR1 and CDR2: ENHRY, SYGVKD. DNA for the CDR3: TGTGCCATCAGTGGGGACTCACATACGCAGTATTTT. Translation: CAISGDSHTQYF.

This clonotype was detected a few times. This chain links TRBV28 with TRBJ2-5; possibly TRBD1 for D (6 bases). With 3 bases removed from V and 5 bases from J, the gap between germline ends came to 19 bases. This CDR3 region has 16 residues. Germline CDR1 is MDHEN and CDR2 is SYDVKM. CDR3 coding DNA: TGTGCCAGCAGTTTGACACCCAGGGGAGTATTGGAGACCCAGTACTTC. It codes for CASSLTPRGVLETQYF.

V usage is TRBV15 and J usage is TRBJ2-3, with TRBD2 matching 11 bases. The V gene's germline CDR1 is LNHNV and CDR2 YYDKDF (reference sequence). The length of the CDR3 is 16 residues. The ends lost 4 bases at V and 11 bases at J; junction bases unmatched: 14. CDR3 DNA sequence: TGTGCCACCAGCATCAGAGTAGCGGGAGGGCCCTCTGAGCAGTATTTT. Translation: CATSIRVAGGPSEQYF.

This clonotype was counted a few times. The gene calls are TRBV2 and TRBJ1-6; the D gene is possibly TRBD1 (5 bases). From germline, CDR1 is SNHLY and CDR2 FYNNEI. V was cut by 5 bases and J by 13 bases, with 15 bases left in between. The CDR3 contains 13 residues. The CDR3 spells CASSPGQHSPLHF. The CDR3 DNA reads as TGTGCCAGCAGTCCTGGACAACACTCCCCCCTCCACTTT. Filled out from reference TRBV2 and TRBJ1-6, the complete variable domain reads EPEVTQTPSHQVTQMGQEVILRCVPISNHLYFYWYRQILGQKVEFLVSFYNNEISEKSEIFDDQFSVERPDGSNFTLKIRSTKLEDSAMYFCASSPGQHSPLHFGNGTRLTVT.

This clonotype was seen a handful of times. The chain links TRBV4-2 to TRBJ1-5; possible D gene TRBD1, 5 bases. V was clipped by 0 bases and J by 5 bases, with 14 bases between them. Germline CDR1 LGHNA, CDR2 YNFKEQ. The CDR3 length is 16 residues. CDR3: CASSQERVWGDQPQHF. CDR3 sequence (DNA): TGTGCCAGCAGCCAAGAGAGGGTATGGGGCGATCAGCCCCAGCATTTT.

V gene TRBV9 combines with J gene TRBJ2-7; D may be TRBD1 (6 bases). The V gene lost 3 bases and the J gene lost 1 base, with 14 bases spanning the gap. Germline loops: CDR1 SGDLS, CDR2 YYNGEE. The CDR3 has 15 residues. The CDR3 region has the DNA TGTGCCAGCAGCGCCGGCTCGGACAGTTCCTACGAGCAGTACTTC. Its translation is CASSAGSDSSYEQYF.